These T cell receptor beta chains were read from a single sample in a study of cytomegalovirus exposure and HLA in healthy donors. Sequencing was performed with immunoSEQ multiplex PCR; in TCRdb, only in-frame clones are kept and a portion is missing. This sample has about 83,000 clones, with about 96% found just once. Sequenced sample: PBMCs. The receptors come from a woman between 18 and 29 years old in good health and CMV-seronegative. The CDR3 runs from the conserved cysteine through the conserved F or W. D genes are given only for firm matches. Size is stated for part of the rows, as once, few or many counts, or as a class when the clone is expanded.

d_gene | j_gene | abundance | v_gene | CDR3nt | CDR3aa
NA | TRBJ2-1 | NA | TRBV21-1 | TGTGCCAGCAGTACCTCCGGGACTAGCGGATCTAAGGCCTACAATGAGCAGTTCTTC | CASSTSGTSGSKAYNEQFF
NA | TRBJ1-5 | NA | TRBV5-1 | TGCGCCAGCAGCTTCGGACTTGATCAGCCCCAGCATTTT | CASSFGLDQPQHF
NA | TRBJ1-3 | NA | TRBV28 | TGTGCCAGCAGTTTTAGGACAGCTGGAAACACCATATATTTT | CASSFRTAGNTIYF
TRBD1 | TRBJ1-2 | NA | TRBV6-5 | TGTGCCGCCAGGGGGACGCCCGCCCACTACACCTTC | CAARGTPAHYTF
NA | TRBJ2-7 | NA | TRBV27 | TGTGCCAGCAAGCACAGGGAGTTCTACGAGCAGTACTTC | CASKHREFYEQYF
TRBD1 | TRBJ2-1 | NA | TRBV2 | TGTGCCAGCAGTAAGGACAGGCGAAACACCTACAATGAGCAGTTCTTC | CASSKDRRNTYNEQFF
TRBD1 | TRBJ1-2 | NA | TRBV4-1 | TGCGCCAGCAGCCAAGATAACCTGGACAGTACAGGGGGTCACTATGGCTACACCTTC | CASSQDNLDSTGGHYGYTF
TRBD2 | TRBJ2-2 | NA | TRBV28 | TGTGCCAGCAGTTCCCTCCTCCGGGAGGGAGATCTCAACACCGGGGAGCTGTTTTTT | CASSSLLREGDLNTGELFF
NA | TRBJ1-4 | NA | TRBV19 | TGTGCCAGTAGTGGCGGGACTTTTAATGAAAAACTGTTTTTT | CASSGGTFNEKLFF
TRBD1 | TRBJ2-5 | NA | TRBV5-1 | TGCGCCAGCAGTAGGACAGGGGATGGGACCCAGTACTTC | CASSRTGDGTQYF
TRBD2 | TRBJ2-1 | once | TRBV7-9 | TGTGCCAGCAGCTATCTAGGACTAGCGGAGATGTACAATGAGCAGTTCTTC | CASSYLGLAEMYNEQFF
TRBD1 | TRBJ2-5 | NA | TRBV5-4 | TGTGCCAGCAGTCCAACAGGGGGCCCAGAAGAGACCCAGTACTTC | CASSPTGGPEETQYF
NA | TRBJ2-7 | NA | TRBV6-1 | TGTGCCAGCAGTGATTACAGGGCGGAGCAGTACTTC | CASSDYRAEQYF
NA | TRBJ1-2 | NA | TRBV4-2 | TGTGCCAGCAGCCTCCGGGACTATGGCTACACCTTC | CASSLRDYGYTF
NA | TRBJ1-1 | NA | TRBV6-4 | TGTGCCAGCAGCGCCCAGGGGAACACTGAAGCTTTCTTT | CASSAQGNTEAFF
NA | TRBJ1-2 | NA | TRBV7-9 | TGTGCCAGCAGCTTAAGACCCCAGGGAAGCGATGGCTACACCTTC | CASSLRPQGSDGYTF
NA | TRBJ1-5 | NA | TRBV5-1 | TGCGCCAGCAGCTCGGGGGGCGAGAATCAGCCCCAGCATTTT | CASSSGGENQPQHF
NA | TRBJ2-1 | NA | TRBV18 | TGTGCCAGCTCACCGTTGGGCGGGACTTTCAATGAGCAGTTCTTC | CASSPLGGTFNEQFF
TRBD1 | TRBJ1-3 | NA | TRBV6-5 | TGTGCCAGCAGTTTGTCCGGGACAGGGTCCGACACCATATATTTT | CASSLSGTGSDTIYF
TRBD1 | TRBJ2-7 | NA | TRBV6-1 | TGTGCCAGCACCATTACAGGGGGCTCAGGGGAGCAGTACTTC | CASTITGGSGEQYF
NA | TRBJ1-1 | NA | TRBV18 | TGTGCCAGCTCACCACCGGGGGGTGAGAACACTGAAGCTTTCTTT | CASSPPGGENTEAFF
NA | TRBJ2-1 | NA | TRBV4-1 | TGCGCCAGCAGCCAAGATCAGACCCGAGGGGGCAATGAGCAGTTCTTC | CASSQDQTRGGNEQFF
NA | TRBJ2-7 | once | TRBV25-1 | TGTGCCAGCAGTGCCCACCCAGGGGTCGGCGAGCAGTACTTC | CASSAHPGVGEQYF
TRBD2 | TRBJ2-7 | NA | TRBV9 | TGTGCCAGCAGCGTAGGGCCTGGGCGGGAGGTTTTCGCCGAGCAGTACTTC | CASSVGPGREVFAEQYF
TRBD1 | TRBJ1-1 | NA | TRBV20-1 | TGCAGTGCTGGGACAGGGAATGAAGCTTTCTTT | CSAGTGNEAFF
TRBD2 | TRBJ2-5 | once | TRBV7-2 | TGTGCCAGCAGCTTCGTAAGCGGGAGTGAGTGGGAGACCCAGTACTTC | CASSFVSGSEWETQYF
TRBD2 | TRBJ2-7 | NA | TRBV10-2 | TGCGCCAGCAGTGTGGGGACTAGCGGCCCATTTGGAAAGGAGCAGTACTTC | CASSVGTSGPFGKEQYF
TRBD1 | TRBJ2-2 | NA | TRBV2 | TGTGCCAGCAGGCCACGGACAGGGGGCAACACCGGGGAGCTGTTTTTT | CASRPRTGGNTGELFF
NA | TRBJ1-1 | NA | TRBV7-9 | TGTGCCAGCAGCTTAGGAATAGGGGACACTGAAGCTTTCTTT | CASSLGIGDTEAFF
TRBD1 | TRBJ1-5 | NA | TRBV2 | TGTGCCACCAGATCCCGGGACAGGGAACAGCCCCAGCATTTT | CATRSRDREQPQHF
TRBD2 | TRBJ2-1 | NA | TRBV2 | TGTGCCAGCAAGAAAGGACTAGCGCCCTACAATGAGCAGTTCTTC | CASKKGLAPYNEQFF
TRBD2 | TRBJ2-2 | NA | TRBV27 | TGTGCCAGCAGTTTAGCGGGAGGGCCTATGAACACCGGGGAGCTGTTTTTT | CASSLAGGPMNTGELFF
TRBD2 | TRBJ2-1 | NA | TRBV6-1 | TGTGCCAGCAGTGAAGTGTCTAGCGGACGGTACAATGAGCAGTTCTTC | CASSEVSSGRYNEQFF
NA | TRBJ2-7 | NA | TRBV29-1 | TGCAGCGTTGCTAGCGTCTCCTACGAGCAGTACTTC | CSVASVSYEQYF
NA | TRBJ2-2 | NA | TRBV11-2 | TGTGCCAGCAGCACCGGACAGACCACCGGGGAGCTGTTTTTT | CASSTGQTTGELFF
NA | TRBJ2-7 | NA | TRBV10-3 | TGTGCCATCAGTGGGCTACGGGGGGACACTGGCGAGCAGTACTTC | CAISGLRGDTGEQYF
TRBD2 | TRBJ2-7 | NA | TRBV5-4 | TGTGCCAGCAGCTTGTCGCGGGGGGCCTACGAGCAGTACTTC | CASSLSRGAYEQYF
TRBD1 | TRBJ2-7 | NA | TRBV28 | TGTGCCAGCAGTGACGCCGGGACAGGGTCCTACGAGCAGTACTTC | CASSDAGTGSYEQYF
TRBD2 | TRBJ2-5 | NA | TRBV12-5 | TGTGCTAGTGCCCCCAGGGCGGGAGATAAGCAGACCCAGTACTTC | CASAPRAGDKQTQYF
NA | TRBJ1-3 | NA | TRBV7-9 | TGTGCCAGCAGCTCCAGTAACAGCTCTGGAAACACCATATATTTT | CASSSSNSSGNTIYF
TRBD1 | TRBJ1-2 | NA | TRBV29-1 | TGCAGCGTCCGGGACAGCCATGGCTACACCTTC | CSVRDSHGYTF
TRBD2 | TRBJ2-4 | NA | TRBV7-2 | TGTGCCAGCAGCCCCCGGGACTACTTAGGCATTCAGTACTTC | CASSPRDYLGIQYF
NA | TRBJ1-1 | NA | TRBV13 | TGTGCCAGCATCATCCGTTTCGGCGGGAACACTGAAGCTTTCTTT | CASIIRFGGNTEAFF
NA | TRBJ2-1 | NA | TRBV7-9 | TGTGCCAGCAGCTCCCGCAATGAGCAGTTCTTC | CASSSRNEQFF
NA | TRBJ2-1 | NA | TRBV19 | TGTGCCAGTCGTGAGATTAGGGGGAGCTCCGTGTTTGGGGAGCAGTTCTTC | CASREIRGSSVFGEQFF
NA | TRBJ2-1 | NA | TRBV2 | TGTGCCAGCAGTGAATTCGCAGGGTACGGCAATGAGCAGTTCTTC | CASSEFAGYGNEQFF
TRBD1 | TRBJ2-7 | NA | TRBV28 | TGTGCCAGCAGTTCTGGACAGGTGGAGCAGTACTTC | CASSSGQVEQYF
NA | TRBJ1-2 | NA | TRBV9 | TGTGCCAGCAGCCCCCAGGGTGCCGACAGTAACTATGGCTACACCTTC | CASSPQGADSNYGYTF
TRBD2 | TRBJ2-2 | NA | TRBV27 | TGTGCCAGCAGTGACTCCCCCGCGGGGGTCAACGGGGAGCTGTTTTTT | CASSDSPAGVNGELFF
NA | TRBJ1-1 | NA | TRBV29-1 | TGCAGCGAGGGGCGGGGGACTGGAGGCACTGAAGCTTTCTTT | CSEGRGTGGTEAFF
TRBD1 | TRBJ1-2 | NA | TRBV4-1 | TGCGCCAGCAGCCAGACAGGGGGCGACTATGGCTACACCTTC | CASSQTGGDYGYTF
NA | TRBJ2-5 | NA | TRBV5-1 | TGCGCCAGCAGCGAGCGCAGGGGAGAGACCCAGTACTTC | CASSERRGETQYF
NA | TRBJ2-7 | NA | TRBV13 | TGTGCCAGCAGCTTACCCAGGGAAGGGCTCGAGCAGTACTTC | CASSLPREGLEQYF
NA | TRBJ2-7 | NA | TRBV27 | TGTGCCACCGGCCGAGACAGCGCCTACGAGCAGTACTTC | CATGRDSAYEQYF
NA | TRBJ2-1 | NA | TRBV5-1 | TGCGCCAGCAGCTTGACATCTGGCAGGGGAAATGAGCAGTTCTTC | CASSLTSGRGNEQFF
NA | TRBJ2-1 | NA | TRBV19 | TGTGCCAGTAGTCGGATAGGAGGAGCCTCCTACAATGAGCAGTTCTTC | CASSRIGGASYNEQFF